This TCR beta chain was recovered during a study of T cells in Graves' hyperthyroidism and ophthalmopathy. Study details: Peripheral blood was taken when the disease was first diagnosed, before any treatment began.

Amplified regions were TCR beta CDR3 sequences from RNA transcripts. First-round RT-PCR targeting the TCR CDR3 was performed with the HTBI primer set. Using its own MiXCR run on the multiplex PCR reads, TCRdb lists one record per CDR3 protein. Found here are hundreds of thousands of distinct CDR3 sequences, 38% of them singletons; the top ten hold around 10%. Diagnosis of hyperthyroidism was new in patients aged 18 to 65, and its duration was under 2 months. With V trimmed by 3 bases and J by 3 bases, 8 bases remained unmatched. The CDR3 runs to 15 residues. From germline, CDR1 is DFQATT and CDR2 SNEGSKA (reference sequence).

The chain carries TRBV20-1 and TRBJ2-5; 9 bases map to TRBD1. The receptor was derived from a man between 18 and 29 years old with Graves' hyperthyroidism. The specimen sequenced was blood. In nucleotides, the CDR3 is TGCAGTGCTAGCCCCCCCGGGACAGGGAAAGAGACCCAGTACTTC. Translating it yields CSASPPGTGKETQYF.